This record concerns one T cell receptor (beta chain) sequence. Its target is unknown. This record comes from a study of blood T cells in healthy people across ages. For the second PCR, which ran for about 6 to 12 cycles, a sample-barcoded 5' primer and a J-beta primer mix were used. Each of the cDNA molecules was tagged by a template-switch adaptor with 12 random nucleotides. TCRdb itself ran the 5' RACE reads through MiXCR, one entry per CDR3 protein. This table has about 900,000 distinct CDR3 sequences, about 59% appearing once. Notes on the study in general: Strongly correlated with naive T cell percentage was TCR beta diversity. Per million T cells, the diversity of TCR beta decreased roughly linearly as age advanced.

The V gene lost 4 bases and the J gene lost 0 bases, with 11 bases spanning the gap. The CDR3 runs 14 residues. CDR1 SGHRS and CDR2 YFSETQ come from the germline V gene. Material: blood. This chain joins TRBV5-1 and TRBJ2-7, with D possibly matching TRBD1 (6 bases). This TCR came from a man aged 30 to 45 in good health. CDR3 sequence reads: CASSTGTTSYEQYF. The CDR3 DNA is TGCGCCAGCAGCACCGGGACAACCTCCTACGAGCAGTACTTC.